The 3 T cell receptor beta chains presented below share a single source sample, sequenced in a study of T cell responses to AZD1222 COVID-19 vaccine. TCRdb's table, derived via immunoSEQ multiplex PCR, lists solely in-frame clones and lacks some. The sample contains 200,000 to 250,000 clones, roughly 94% of which appear only once. Sample: peripheral blood, taken 28 days after the second dose of the MenACWY control vaccine. The receptors originated from an adult who received the MenACWY meningococcal vaccine as a control.

The chain is built from TRBV5-1 and TRBJ2-7; 9 nucleotides match TRBD2. The CDR3 runs 17 residues. V lost 0 bases, J lost 3 bases, and 10 bases stayed unmatched. The germline V gene encodes CDR1 SGHRS and CDR2 YFSETQ. CDR3 sequence (DNA): TGCGCCAGCAGCTTGGAAACCGGACTAGCGCAGGTCTACGAGCAGTACTTC. It translates to CASSLETGLAQVYEQYF.

The chain employs TRBV14 and TRBJ1-1, with D unresolved. V was trimmed by 7 bases and J by 4 bases, leaving 19 bases between them. The CDR3 extends over 15 amino acids. Germline V lookup: CDR1 SGHDN, CDR2 FVKESK. The CDR3 region has the DNA TGTGCCAGCAAGAACGTGGGCAAGGGCAGCACTGAAGCTTTCTTT. Its protein product is CASKNVGKGSTEAFF.

This clone showed up just once. This rearrangement joins TRBV5-1 to TRBJ1-1, with 8 bases that match TRBD1. CDR3 length: 15 residues. V trimming: 4 bases; J trimming: 4 bases; junction bases outside the gene matches: 9. The V gene's germline CDR1 is SGHRS and CDR2 YFSETQ. Here the CDR3 DNA reads TGCGCCAGCAGCGCAAGGACAGGGTCGAGCACTGAAGCTTTCTTT. It translates to CASSARTGSSTEAFF.